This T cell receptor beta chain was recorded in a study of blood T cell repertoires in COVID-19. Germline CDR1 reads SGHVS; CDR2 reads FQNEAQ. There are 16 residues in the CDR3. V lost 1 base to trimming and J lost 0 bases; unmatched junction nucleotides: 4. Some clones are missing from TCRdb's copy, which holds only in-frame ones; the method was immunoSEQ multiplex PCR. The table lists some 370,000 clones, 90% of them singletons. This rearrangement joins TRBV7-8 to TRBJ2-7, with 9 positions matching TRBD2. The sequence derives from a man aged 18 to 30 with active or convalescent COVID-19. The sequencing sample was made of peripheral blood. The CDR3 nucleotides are TGTGCCAGCAGCTTAGGGGTTAGCGGGAGCTCCTACGAGCAGTACTTC. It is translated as CASSLGVSGSSYEQYF.